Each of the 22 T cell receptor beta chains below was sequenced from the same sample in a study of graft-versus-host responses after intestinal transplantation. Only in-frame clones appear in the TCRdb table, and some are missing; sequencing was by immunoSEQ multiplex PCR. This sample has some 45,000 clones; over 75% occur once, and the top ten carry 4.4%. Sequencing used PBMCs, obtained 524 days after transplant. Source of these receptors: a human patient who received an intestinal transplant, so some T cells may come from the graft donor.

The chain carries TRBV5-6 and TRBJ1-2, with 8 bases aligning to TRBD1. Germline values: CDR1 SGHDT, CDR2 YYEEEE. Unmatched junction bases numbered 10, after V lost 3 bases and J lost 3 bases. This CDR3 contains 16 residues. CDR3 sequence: CASSWGTGVGDYGYTF. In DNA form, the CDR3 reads TGTGCCAGCAGCTGGGGGACAGGCGTCGGGGACTATGGCTACACCTTC.

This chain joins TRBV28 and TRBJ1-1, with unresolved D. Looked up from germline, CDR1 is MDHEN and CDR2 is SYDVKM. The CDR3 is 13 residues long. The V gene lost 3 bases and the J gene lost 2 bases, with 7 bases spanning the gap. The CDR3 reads CASSFPINTEAFF. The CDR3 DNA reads TGTGCCAGCAGTTTTCCCATCAACACTGAAGCTTTCTTT.

The CDR3 region has the DNA TGTGCCAGCAGCTTTTCGGTTGGTACGGATGGCTACACCTTC. Its translation: CASSFSVGTDGYTF. The rearrangement joins TRBV5-6 to TRBJ1-2; D is unresolved. This CDR3 comprises 14 residues. Germline V gives CDR1 SGHDT, CDR2 YYEEEE. Trimming cost V 2 bases and J 6 bases, with 14 bases left between them. Looking up the rest from reference TRBV5-6 and TRBJ1-2 gives the full variable domain: DAGVTQSPTHLIKTRGQQVTLRCSPKSGHDTVSWYQQALGQGPQFIFQYYEEEERQRGNFPDRFSGHQFPNYSSELNVNALLLGDSALYLCASSFSVGTDGYTFGSGTRLTVV.

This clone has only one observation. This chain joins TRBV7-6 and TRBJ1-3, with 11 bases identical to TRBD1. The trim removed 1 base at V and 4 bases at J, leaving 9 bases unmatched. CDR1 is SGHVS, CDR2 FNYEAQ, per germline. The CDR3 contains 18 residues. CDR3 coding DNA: TGTGCCAGCAGCTTAGAAGGGACAGGGGGACAGAGCGGAAACACCATATATTTT. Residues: CASSLEGTGGQSGNTIYF.

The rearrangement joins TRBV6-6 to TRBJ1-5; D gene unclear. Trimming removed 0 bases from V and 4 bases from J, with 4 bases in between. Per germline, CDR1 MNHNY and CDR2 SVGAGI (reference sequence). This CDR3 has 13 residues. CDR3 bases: TGTGCCAGCAGTTACTCCCGGAATCAGCCCCAGCATTTT. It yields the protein CASSYSRNQPQHF.

The CDR3 DNA is TGTGCCAGCAGCTTAGGTGTACTAGCGGGGGCAAGCTCCTACAATGAGCAGTTCTTC. Its protein is CASSLGVLAGASSYNEQFF. The gene calls are TRBV7-8 and TRBJ2-1; 11 positions agree with TRBD2. The CDR3 totals 19 residues. Per the germline V gene, CDR1 is SGHVS and CDR2 is FQNEAQ. Germline trimming cut 1 base from V and 0 bases from J; bases unmatched to any gene: 8.

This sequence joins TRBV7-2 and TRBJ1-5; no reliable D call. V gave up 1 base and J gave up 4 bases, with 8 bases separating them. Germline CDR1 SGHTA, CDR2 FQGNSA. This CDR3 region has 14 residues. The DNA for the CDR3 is TGTGCCAGCAGCTTAGGAGCCGGGAATCAGCCCCAGCATTTT. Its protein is CASSLGAGNQPQHF.

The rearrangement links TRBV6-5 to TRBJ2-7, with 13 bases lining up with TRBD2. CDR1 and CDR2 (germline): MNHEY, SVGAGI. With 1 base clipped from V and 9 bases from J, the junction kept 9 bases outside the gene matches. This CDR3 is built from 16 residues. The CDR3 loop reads CASSYFLTSGRAAQYF. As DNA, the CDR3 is TGTGCCAGCAGTTACTTCTTAACTAGCGGGAGGGCCGCGCAGTACTTC.

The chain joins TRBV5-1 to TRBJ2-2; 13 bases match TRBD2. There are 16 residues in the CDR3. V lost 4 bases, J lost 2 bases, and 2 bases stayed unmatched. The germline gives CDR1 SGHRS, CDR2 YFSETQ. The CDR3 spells CASSRLAGGNTGELFF. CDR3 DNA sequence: TGCGCCAGCAGCCGACTAGCGGGAGGAAACACCGGGGAGCTGTTTTTT.

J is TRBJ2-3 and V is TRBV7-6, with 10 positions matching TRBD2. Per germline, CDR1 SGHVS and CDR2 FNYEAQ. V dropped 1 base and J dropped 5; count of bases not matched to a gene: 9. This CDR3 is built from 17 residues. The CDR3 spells CASSLGNLGLAVDTQYF. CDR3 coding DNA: TGTGCCAGCAGCTTAGGAAATCTTGGACTAGCGGTAGATACGCAGTATTTT.

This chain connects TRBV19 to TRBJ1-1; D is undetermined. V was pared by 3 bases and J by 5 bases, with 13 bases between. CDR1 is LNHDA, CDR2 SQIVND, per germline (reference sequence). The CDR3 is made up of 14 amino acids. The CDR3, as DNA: TGTGCCAGTAGTATGAAGGGAGGGTGGACTGAAGCTTTCTTT. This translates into CASSMKGGWTEAFF.

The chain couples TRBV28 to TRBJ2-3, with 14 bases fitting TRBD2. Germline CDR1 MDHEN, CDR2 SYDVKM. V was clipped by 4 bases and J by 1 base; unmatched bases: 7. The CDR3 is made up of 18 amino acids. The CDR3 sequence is CASSSRLAGGFGTDTQYF. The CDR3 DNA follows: TGTGCCAGCAGTTCTAGACTAGCGGGAGGGTTTGGCACAGATACGCAGTATTTT. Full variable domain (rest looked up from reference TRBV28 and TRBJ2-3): DVKVTQSSRYLVKRTGEKVFLECVQDMDHENMFWYRQDPGLGLRLIYFSYDVKMKEKGDIPEGYSVSREKKERFSLILESASTNQTSMYLCASSSRLAGGFGTDTQYFGPGTRLTVL.

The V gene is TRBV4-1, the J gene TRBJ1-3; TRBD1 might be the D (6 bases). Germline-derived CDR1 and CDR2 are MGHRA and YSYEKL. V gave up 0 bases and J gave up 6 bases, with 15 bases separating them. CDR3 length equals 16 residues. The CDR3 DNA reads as TGCGCCAGCAGCCAAGATTCCAGGGGTGTTATAAACACCATATATTTT. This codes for CASSQDSRGVINTIYF.

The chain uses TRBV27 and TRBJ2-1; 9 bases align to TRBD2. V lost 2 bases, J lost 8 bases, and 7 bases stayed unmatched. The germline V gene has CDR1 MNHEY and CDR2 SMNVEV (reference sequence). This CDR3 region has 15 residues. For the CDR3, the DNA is TGTGCCAGCAGTTTACGACTAGCGGCTTATTATGAGCAGTTCTTC. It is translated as CASSLRLAAYYEQFF.

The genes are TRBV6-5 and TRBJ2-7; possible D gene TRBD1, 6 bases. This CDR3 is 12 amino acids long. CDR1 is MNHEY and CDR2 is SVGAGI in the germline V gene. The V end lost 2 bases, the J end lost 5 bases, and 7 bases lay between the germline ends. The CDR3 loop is CASSYKGDEQYF. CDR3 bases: TGTGCCAGCAGTTACAAGGGGGACGAGCAGTACTTC.

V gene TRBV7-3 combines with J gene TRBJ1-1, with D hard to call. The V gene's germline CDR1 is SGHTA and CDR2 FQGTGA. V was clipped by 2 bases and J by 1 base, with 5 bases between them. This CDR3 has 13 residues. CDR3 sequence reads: CASSLSANTEAFF. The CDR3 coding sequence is TGTGCCAGCAGCTTATCCGCGAACACTGAAGCTTTCTTT.

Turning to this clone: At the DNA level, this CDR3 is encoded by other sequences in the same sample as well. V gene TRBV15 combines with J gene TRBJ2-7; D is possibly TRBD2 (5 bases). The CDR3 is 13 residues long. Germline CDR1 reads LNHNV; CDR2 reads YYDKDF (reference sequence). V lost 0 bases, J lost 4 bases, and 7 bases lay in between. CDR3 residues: CATSRDRGYEQYF. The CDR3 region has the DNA TGTGCCACCAGCAGAGACCGGGGATACGAGCAGTACTTC.

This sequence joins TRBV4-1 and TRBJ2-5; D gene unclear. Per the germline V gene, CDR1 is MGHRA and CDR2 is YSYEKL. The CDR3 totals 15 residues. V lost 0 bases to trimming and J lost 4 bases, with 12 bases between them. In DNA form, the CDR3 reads TGCGCCAGCAGCCAAGATAGGTCCATGGGAGAGACCCAGTACTTC. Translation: CASSQDRSMGETQYF.

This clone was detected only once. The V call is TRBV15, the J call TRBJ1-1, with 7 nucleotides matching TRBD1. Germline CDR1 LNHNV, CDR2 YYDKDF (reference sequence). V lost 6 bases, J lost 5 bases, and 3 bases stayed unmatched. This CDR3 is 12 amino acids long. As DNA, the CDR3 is TGTGCCACCAGTTCCAGGGGGACTGAAGCTTTCTTT. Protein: CATSSRGTEAFF. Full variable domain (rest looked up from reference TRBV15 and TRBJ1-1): DAMVIQNPRYQVTQFGKPVTLSCSQTLNHNVMYWYQQKSSQAPKLLFHYYDKDFNNEADTPDNFQSRRPNTSFCFLDIRSPGLGDTAMYLCATSSRGTEAFFGQGTRLTVV.

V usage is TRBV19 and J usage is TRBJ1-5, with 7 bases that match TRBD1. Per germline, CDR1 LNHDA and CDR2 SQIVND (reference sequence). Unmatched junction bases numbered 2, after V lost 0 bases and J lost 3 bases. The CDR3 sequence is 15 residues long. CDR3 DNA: TGTGCCAGTAGTATAGATGGGACAGACAATCAGCCCCAGCATTTT. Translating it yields CASSIDGTDNQPQHF.

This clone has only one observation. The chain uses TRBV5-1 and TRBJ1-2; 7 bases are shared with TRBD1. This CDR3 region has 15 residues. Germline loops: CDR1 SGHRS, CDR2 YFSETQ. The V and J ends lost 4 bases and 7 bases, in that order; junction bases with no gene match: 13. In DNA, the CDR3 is TGCGCCAGCAGCCCCCAGGGGGGCCGTCGAAGTGGCTACACCTTC. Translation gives CASSPQGGRRSGYTF.

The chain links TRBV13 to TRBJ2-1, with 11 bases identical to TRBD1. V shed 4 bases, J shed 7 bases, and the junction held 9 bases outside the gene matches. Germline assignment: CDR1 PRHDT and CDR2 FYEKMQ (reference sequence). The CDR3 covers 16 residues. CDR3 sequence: CASSSPDRGLVNEQFF. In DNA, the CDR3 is TGTGCCAGCAGCTCCCCGGACAGGGGGCTGGTAAATGAGCAGTTCTTC.